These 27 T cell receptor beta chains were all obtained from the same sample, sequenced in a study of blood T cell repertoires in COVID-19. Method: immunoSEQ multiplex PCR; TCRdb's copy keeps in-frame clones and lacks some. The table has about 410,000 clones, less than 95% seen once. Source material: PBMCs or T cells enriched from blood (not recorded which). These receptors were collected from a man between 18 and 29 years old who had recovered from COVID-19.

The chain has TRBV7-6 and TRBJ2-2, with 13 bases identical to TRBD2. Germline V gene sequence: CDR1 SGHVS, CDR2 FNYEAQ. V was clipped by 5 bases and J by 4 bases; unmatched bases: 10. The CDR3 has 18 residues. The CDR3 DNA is TGTGCCAGCAGCCCCGGACTAGCGGGAGAGGGGAGCACCGGGGAGCTGTTTTTT. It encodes CASSPGLAGEGSTGELFF.

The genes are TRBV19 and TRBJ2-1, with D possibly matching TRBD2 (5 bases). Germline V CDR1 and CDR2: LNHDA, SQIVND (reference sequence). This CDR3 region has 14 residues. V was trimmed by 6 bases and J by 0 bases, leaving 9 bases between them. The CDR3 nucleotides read TGTGCCAGTAGGTTAGCGTTCTCCTACAATGAGCAGTTCTTC. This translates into CASRLAFSYNEQFF.

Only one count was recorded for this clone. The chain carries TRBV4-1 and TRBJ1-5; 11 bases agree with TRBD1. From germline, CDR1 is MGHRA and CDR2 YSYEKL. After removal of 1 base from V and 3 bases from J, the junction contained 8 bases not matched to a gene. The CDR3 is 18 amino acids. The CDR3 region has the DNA TGCGCCAGCAGCCAAGGGGACAGGGGGGAATTTAACAATCAGCCCCAGCATTTT. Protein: CASSQGDRGEFNNQPQHF.

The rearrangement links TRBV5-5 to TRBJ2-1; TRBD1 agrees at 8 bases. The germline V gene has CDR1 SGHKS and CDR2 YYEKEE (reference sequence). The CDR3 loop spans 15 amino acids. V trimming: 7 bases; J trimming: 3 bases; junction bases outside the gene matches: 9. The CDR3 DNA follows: TGTGCCAGCTTCGAACGACAGGGGAACTACAATGAGCAGTTCTTC. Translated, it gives CASFERQGNYNEQFF.

This CDR3 reads CASSDHPGGNYGYTF. CDR3 DNA sequence: TGTGCCAGCAGTGACCATCCCGGCGGTAACTATGGCTACACCTTC. The chain combines TRBV27 with TRBJ1-2; D is unclear. Germline lookup yields CDR1 MNHEY and CDR2 SMNVEV (reference sequence). Trimming took off 5 bases at V and 1 base at J, with 14 bases between the two ends. This CDR3 is built from 15 residues.

CDR3 nucleotides: TGTGCCAGTAGGCCAGACAGGGCGGGGACTGAAGCTTTCTTT. Protein sequence: CASRPDRAGTEAFF. V gene TRBV19 combines with J gene TRBJ1-1; 7 nucleotides match TRBD1. Germline values: CDR1 LNHDA, CDR2 SQIVND (reference sequence). This CDR3 has 14 amino acids. With V trimmed by 6 bases and J by 5 bases, 9 bases remained unmatched.

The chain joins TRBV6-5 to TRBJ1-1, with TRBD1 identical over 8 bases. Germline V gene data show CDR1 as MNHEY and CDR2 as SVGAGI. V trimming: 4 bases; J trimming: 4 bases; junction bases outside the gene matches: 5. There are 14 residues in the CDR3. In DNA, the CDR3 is TGTGCCAGCAGTTCCAGGGGGCTTGGCACTGAAGCTTTCTTT. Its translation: CASSSRGLGTEAFF.

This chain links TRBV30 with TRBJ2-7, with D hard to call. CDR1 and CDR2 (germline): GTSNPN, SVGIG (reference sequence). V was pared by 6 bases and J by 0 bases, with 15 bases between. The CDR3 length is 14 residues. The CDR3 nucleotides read TGTGCCTGCCGTACAGTACCGAGCTCCTACGAGCAGTACTTC. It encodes CACRTVPSSYEQYF.

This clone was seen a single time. CDR3 coding DNA: TGTGCCAGCAGCTCCGGTGGGACAATCAATCAGCCCCAGCATTTT. It is translated as CASSSGGTINQPQHF. The chain has TRBV27 and TRBJ1-5; perhaps TRBD1 as D (6 bases). V was cut by 6 bases and J by 3 bases, with 15 bases left in between. The CDR3 runs 15 residues. Germline CDR1 is MNHEY and CDR2 is SMNVEV (reference sequence).

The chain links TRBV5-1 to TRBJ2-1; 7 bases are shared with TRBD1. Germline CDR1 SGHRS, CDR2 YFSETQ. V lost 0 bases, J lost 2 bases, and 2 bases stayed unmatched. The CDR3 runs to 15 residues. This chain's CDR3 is CASSLGGGTYNEQFF. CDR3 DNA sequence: TGCGCCAGCAGCTTGGGAGGGGGCACCTACAATGAGCAGTTCTTC.

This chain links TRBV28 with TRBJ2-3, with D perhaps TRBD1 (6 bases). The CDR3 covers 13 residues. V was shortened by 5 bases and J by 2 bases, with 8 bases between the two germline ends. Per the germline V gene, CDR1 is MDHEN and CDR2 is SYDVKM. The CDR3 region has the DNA TGTGCCAGCAGTCGACAGGACACAGATACGCAGTATTTT. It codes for CASSRQDTDTQYF.

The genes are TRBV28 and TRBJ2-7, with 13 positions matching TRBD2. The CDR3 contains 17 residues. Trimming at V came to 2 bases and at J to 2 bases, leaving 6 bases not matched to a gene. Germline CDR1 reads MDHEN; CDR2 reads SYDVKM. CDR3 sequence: CASSLGTSGIKTYEQYF. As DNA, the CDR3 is TGTGCCAGCAGTTTAGGGACTAGCGGGATTAAAACCTACGAGCAGTACTTC. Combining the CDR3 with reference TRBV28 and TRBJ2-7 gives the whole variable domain DVKVTQSSRYLVKRTGEKVFLECVQDMDHENMFWYRQDPGLGLRLIYFSYDVKMKEKGDIPEGYSVSREKKERFSLILESASTNQTSMYLCASSLGTSGIKTYEQYFGPGTRLTVT.

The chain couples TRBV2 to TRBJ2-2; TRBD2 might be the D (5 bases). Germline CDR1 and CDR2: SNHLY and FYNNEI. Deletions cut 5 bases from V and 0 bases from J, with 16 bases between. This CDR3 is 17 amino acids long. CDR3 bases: TGTGCCAGCAGTAGAATACGGGGATACCCGAACACCGGGGAGCTGTTTTTT. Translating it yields CASSRIRGYPNTGELFF.

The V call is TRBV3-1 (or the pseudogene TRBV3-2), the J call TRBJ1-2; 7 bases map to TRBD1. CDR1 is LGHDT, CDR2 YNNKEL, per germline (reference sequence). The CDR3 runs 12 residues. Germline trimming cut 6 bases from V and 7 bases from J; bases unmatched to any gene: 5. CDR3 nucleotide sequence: TGTGCCAGCAGGCCTTACAGGGGTGGCTACACCTTC. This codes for CASRPYRGGYTF.

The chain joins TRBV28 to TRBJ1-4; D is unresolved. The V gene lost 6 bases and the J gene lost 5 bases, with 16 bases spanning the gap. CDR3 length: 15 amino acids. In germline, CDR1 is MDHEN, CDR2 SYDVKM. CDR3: CASREWRSLNEKLFF. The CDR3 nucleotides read TGTGCCAGCAGAGAGTGGCGGAGTTTAAATGAAAAACTGTTTTTT. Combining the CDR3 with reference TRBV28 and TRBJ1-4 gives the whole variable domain DVKVTQSSRYLVKRTGEKVFLECVQDMDHENMFWYRQDPGLGLRLIYFSYDVKMKEKGDIPEGYSVSREKKERFSLILESASTNQTSMYLCASREWRSLNEKLFFGSGTQLSVL.

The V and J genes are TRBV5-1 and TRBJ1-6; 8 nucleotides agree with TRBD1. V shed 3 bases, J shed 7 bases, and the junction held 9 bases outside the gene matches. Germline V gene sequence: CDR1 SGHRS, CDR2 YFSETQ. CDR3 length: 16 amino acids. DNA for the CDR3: TGCGCCAGCAGCTGGAGGGGGACAGGAGACAATTCACCCCTCCACTTT. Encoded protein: CASSWRGTGDNSPLHF.

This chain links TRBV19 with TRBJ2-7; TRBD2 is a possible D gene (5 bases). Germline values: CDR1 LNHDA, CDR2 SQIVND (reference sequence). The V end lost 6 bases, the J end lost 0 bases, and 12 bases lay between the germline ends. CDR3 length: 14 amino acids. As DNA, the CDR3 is TGTGCCAGTAGCCCAGCTAGCCCCTCCTACGAGCAGTACTTC. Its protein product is CASSPASPSYEQYF.

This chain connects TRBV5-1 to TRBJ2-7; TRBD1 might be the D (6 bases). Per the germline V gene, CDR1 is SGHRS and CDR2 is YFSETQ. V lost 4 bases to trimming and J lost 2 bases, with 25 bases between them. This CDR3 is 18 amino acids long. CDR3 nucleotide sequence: TGCGCCAGCAGCGTACAAATAACCGCAGGGGATTCGCCCTACGAGCAGTACTTC. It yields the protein CASSVQITAGDSPYEQYF.

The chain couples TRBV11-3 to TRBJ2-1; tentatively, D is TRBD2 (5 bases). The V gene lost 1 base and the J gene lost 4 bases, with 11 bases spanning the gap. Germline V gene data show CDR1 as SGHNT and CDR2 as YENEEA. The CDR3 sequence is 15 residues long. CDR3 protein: CASSLGPPGYNEQFF. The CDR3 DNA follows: TGTGCCAGCAGCTTAGGTCCCCCGGGGTACAATGAGCAGTTCTTC.

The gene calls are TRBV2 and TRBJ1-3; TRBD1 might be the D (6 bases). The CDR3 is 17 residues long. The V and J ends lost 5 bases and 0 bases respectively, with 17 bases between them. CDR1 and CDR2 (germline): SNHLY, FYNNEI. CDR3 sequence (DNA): TGTGCCAGCAGTCTACAGGGAGCTATGAGCTCTGGAAACACCATATATTTT. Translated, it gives CASSLQGAMSSGNTIYF.

CDR3 DNA: TGTGCCAGTAGTCCGTGGGACAGATATTCCGAGCAGTACTTC. Protein product: CASSPWDRYSEQYF. The rearrangement joins TRBV19 to TRBJ2-7, with 7 bases fitting TRBD1. The CDR3 is made up of 14 amino acids. Germline loops: CDR1 LNHDA, CDR2 SQIVND (reference sequence). J was trimmed by 6 bases and V by 5 bases; bases with no gene match: 10.

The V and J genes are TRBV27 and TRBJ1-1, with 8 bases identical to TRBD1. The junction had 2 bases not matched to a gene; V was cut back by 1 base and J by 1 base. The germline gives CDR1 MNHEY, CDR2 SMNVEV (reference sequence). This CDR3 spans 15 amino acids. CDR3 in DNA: TGTGCCAGCAGTTTATTTCAGGGGGCGAACACTGAAGCTTTCTTT. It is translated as CASSLFQGANTEAFF.

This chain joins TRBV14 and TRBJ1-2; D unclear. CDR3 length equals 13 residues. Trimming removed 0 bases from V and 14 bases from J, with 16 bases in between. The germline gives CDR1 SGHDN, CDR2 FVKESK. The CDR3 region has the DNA TGTGCCAGCAGCCAAGATCGAGGCGTCCCCCCGACCTTC. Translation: CASSQDRGVPPTF.

CDR3 in amino acids: CASSQAAYNEQFF. The DNA of the CDR3 is TGTGCCAGTAGCCAGGCAGCATACAATGAGCAGTTCTTC. The chain has TRBV19 and TRBJ2-1; D not certain. The V and J ends lost 6 bases and 4 bases respectively, with 10 bases between them. The CDR3 is 13 residues long. Germline V CDR1 and CDR2: LNHDA, SQIVND (reference sequence).

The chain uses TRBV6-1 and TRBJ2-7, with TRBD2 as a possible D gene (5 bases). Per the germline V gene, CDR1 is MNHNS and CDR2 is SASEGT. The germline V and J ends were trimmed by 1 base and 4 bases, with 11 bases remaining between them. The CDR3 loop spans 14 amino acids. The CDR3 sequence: CASSEGTGSYEQYF. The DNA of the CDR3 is TGTGCCAGCAGTGAAGGCACGGGATCATACGAGCAGTACTTC.

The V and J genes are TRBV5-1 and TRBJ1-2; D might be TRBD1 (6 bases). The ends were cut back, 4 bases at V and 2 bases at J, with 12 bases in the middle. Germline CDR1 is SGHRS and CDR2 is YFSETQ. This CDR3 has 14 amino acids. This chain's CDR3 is CASSTSQGNYGYTF. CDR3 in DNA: TGCGCCAGCAGCACCTCACAGGGCAACTATGGCTACACCTTC.

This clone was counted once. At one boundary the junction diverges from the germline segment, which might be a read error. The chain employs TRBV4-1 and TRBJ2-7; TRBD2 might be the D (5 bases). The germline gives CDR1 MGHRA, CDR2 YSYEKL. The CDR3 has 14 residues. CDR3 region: CASSPPTGISRLNF. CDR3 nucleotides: TGCGCCAGCAGCCCCCCGACCGGGATTTCCCGTCTAAACTTC.